Sequencing of this T cell receptor beta chain was carried out in a study of shared clonotypes between healthy human individuals. Whole-study context: Used for every donor were three CD4 naive, three CD4 memory, two CD8 naive and one CD8 memory plate. General observations from the study: Naive subsets tended to show greater estimated richness than memory subsets.

The deep-level immunoSEQ assay was used. The protocol was immunoSEQ multiplex PCR, while the TCRdb copy is restricted to in-frame clones and leaves out a portion. The sample records about 2 million clones, around 96% being singletons. Worth noting for this clone: Its antigen is unknown.

Positive CCR7 selection of CD45RO-negative cells yielded the naive CD8 cells, and terminally differentiated effector memory CD45RA+ cells were excluded. The study enrolled healthy HIV-negative adults without recent acute infections or vaccinations as donors. This CDR3 is 13 amino acids long. Germline loops: CDR1 SGHAT, CDR2 FQDESV (reference sequence). V was shortened by 5 bases and J by 6 bases, with 13 bases between the two germline ends. This chain uses TRBV11-1 with TRBJ1-2; perhaps TRBD1 as D (6 bases). Specimen: naive CD8+ T cells sorted from blood. This sequence was found in a man aged 18 to 29 in good health. The CDR3 DNA reads as TGTGCCAGCAGCGCGTTTGCAGGGGATGGCTACACCTTC. Its translation: CASSAFAGDGYTF.